This entry is about one TCR beta chain. The data derive from a study of cytomegalovirus exposure and HLA in healthy donors. Vbeta (60) and Jbeta (13) primers were used in the PCR. Generated by immunoSEQ multiplex PCR, the TCRdb table keeps only in-frame clones and is missing some. The repertoire holds 150,000 or so clones, 65% to 80% seen once, with roughly 4% in the top ten. The CDR3 contains 18 residues. V gave up 3 bases and J gave up 6 bases; unmatched junction bases: 17. CDR1 is SGDLS and CDR2 is YYNGEE in the germline V gene. The clonotype was recovered from a woman in her thirties or forties in good health and CMV-seronegative. The rearrangement uses TRBV9 and TRBJ2-1; TRBD2 matches at 8 bases. Sequenced input: PBMCs. CDR3 nucleotide sequence: TGTGCCAGCAGCGGAACCCACTATAGGGCGGGAGGTCTCAATGAGCAGTTCTTC. Protein: CASSGTHYRAGGLNEQFF.